The rows below give T cell receptor beta chains drawn from one sample of a study of T cells in Graves' hyperthyroidism and ophthalmopathy. TCRdb re-analysed the multiplex PCR reads in MiXCR, keeping a single row per CDR3 protein. The table records around 300,000 distinct CDR3 sequences, about an eighth of them present only once. Material for sequencing was blood. The receptors here all came from a woman in her twenties or thirties with Graves' hyperthyroidism that later progressed to Graves' ophthalmopathy. The CDR3 runs from the conserved cysteine through the conserved F or W. D genes are given only for firm matches. Not every row has a clone size; where given, it reads once, few, many or a size class.

v_gene: TRBV19
j_gene: TRBJ2-7
d_gene: -
abundance: -
CDR3aa: CASSPTETYEQYF
CDR3nt: TGTGCCAGTAGTCCGACGGAGACCTACGAGCAGTACTTC

v_gene: TRBV7-3
j_gene: TRBJ2-1
d_gene: -
abundance: many
CDR3aa: CASSLTPGTAYNEQFF
CDR3nt: TGTGCCAGCAGCTTAACCCCGGGGACCGCATACAATGAGCAGTTCTTC

v_gene: TRBV7-9
j_gene: TRBJ2-5
d_gene: TRBD2
abundance: -
CDR3aa: CASSTSGLAGRAGETQYF
CDR3nt: TGTGCCAGCAGCACCTCGGGACTAGCGGGGAGAGCGGGGGAGACCCAGTACTTC

v_gene: TRBV20-1
j_gene: TRBJ2-3
d_gene: TRBD2
abundance: many
CDR3aa: CSAREAGLAYTQYF
CDR3nt: TGCAGTGCTAGAGAAGCGGGACTAGCGTATACGCAGTATTTT

v_gene: TRBV4-3
j_gene: TRBJ2-3
d_gene: TRBD2
abundance: many
CDR3aa: CASSQERGRADTQYF
CDR3nt: TGCGCCAGCAGCCAAGAGCGCGGGAGGGCGGATACGCAGTATTTT

v_gene: TRBV18
j_gene: TRBJ2-1
d_gene: TRBD2
abundance: many
CDR3aa: CASSLTSSGEQFF
CDR3nt: TGTGCCAGCTCACTGACTAGCTCAGGTGAGCAGTTCTTC

v_gene: TRBV7-3
j_gene: TRBJ2-5
d_gene: -
abundance: -
CDR3aa: CASSLTTSETQYF
CDR3nt: TGTGCCAGCAGCTTAACAACTAGTGAGACCCAGTACTTC

v_gene: TRBV30
j_gene: TRBJ2-3
d_gene: TRBD2
abundance: many
CDR3aa: CAGLAGGRQYF
CDR3nt: TGTGCCGGACTAGCGGGAGGACGGCAGTATTTT

v_gene: TRBV6-2/TRBV6-3
j_gene: TRBJ2-7
d_gene: -
abundance: many
CDR3aa: CASRLDTPSYEQYF
CDR3nt: TGTGCCAGCAGACTGGACACTCCGTCCTACGAGCAGTACTTC

v_gene: TRBV20-1
j_gene: TRBJ2-3
d_gene: TRBD2
abundance: many
CDR3aa: CSAASGGTQYF
CDR3nt: TGCAGTGCAGCAAGCGGGGGTACGCAGTATTTT

v_gene: TRBV30
j_gene: TRBJ2-1
d_gene: TRBD2
abundance: once
CDR3aa: CAWSSSGGNEQFF
CDR3nt: TGTGCCTGGAGTTCTAGCGGGGGGAACGAGCAGTTCTTC

v_gene: TRBV20-1
j_gene: TRBJ2-7
d_gene: -
abundance: -
CDR3aa: CSARSGKGAEQYF
CDR3nt: TGCAGTGCAAGGAGCGGGAAGGGGGCCGAGCAGTACTTC

v_gene: TRBV12-3/TRBV12-4
j_gene: TRBJ1-4
d_gene: -
abundance: -
CDR3aa: CASSLMRRGTRGATNEKLFF
CDR3nt: TGTGCCAGCAGTTTAATGCGGAGGGGTACTAGAGGGGCAACTAATGAAAAACTGTTTTTT

v_gene: TRBV5-6
j_gene: TRBJ2-1
d_gene: TRBD2
abundance: -
CDR3aa: CASSTGTSGLNEQFF
CDR3nt: TGTGCCAGCAGCACCGGGACTAGCGGGCTGAATGAGCAGTTCTTC

v_gene: TRBV15
j_gene: TRBJ1-4
d_gene: -
abundance: -
CDR3aa: CATSRVVGFTGEKLFF
CDR3nt: TGTGCCACCAGCAGAGTAGTCGGCTTCACGGGAGAAAAACTGTTTTTT

v_gene: TRBV6-1
j_gene: TRBJ2-7
d_gene: -
abundance: -
CDR3aa: CASTGTGPYEQYF
CDR3nt: TGTGCCAGCACCGGGACTGGACCCTACGAGCAGTACTTC

v_gene: TRBV14
j_gene: TRBJ2-7
d_gene: -
abundance: few
CDR3aa: CASSQLRNYEQYF
CDR3nt: TGTGCCAGCAGCCAACTCCGGAATTACGAGCAGTACTTC

v_gene: TRBV20-1
j_gene: TRBJ1-1
d_gene: -
abundance: many
CDR3aa: CSASRRGMNTEAFF
CDR3nt: TGCAGTGCTAGTAGGAGGGGGATGAACACTGAAGCTTTCTTT

v_gene: TRBV6-1
j_gene: TRBJ2-7
d_gene: -
abundance: many
CDR3aa: CASRRQGPYEQYF
CDR3nt: TGTGCCAGCAGAAGGCAGGGTCCCTACGAGCAGTACTTC

v_gene: TRBV14
j_gene: TRBJ2-1
d_gene: -
abundance: -
CDR3aa: CASSQIDSYNEQFF
CDR3nt: TGTGCCAGCAGCCAAATTGATTCCTACAATGAGCAGTTCTTC

v_gene: TRBV4-2
j_gene: TRBJ2-7
d_gene: -
abundance: -
CDR3aa: CASSQEAGKVYEQYF
CDR3nt: TGTGCCAGCAGCCAAGAGGCGGGGAAGGTCTACGAGCAGTACTTC

v_gene: TRBV18
j_gene: TRBJ2-3
d_gene: -
abundance: many
CDR3aa: CASSPPPNGGSDTQYF
CDR3nt: TGTGCCAGCTCACCACCCCCCAACGGGGGCTCAGATACGCAGTATTTT

v_gene: TRBV6-2/TRBV6-3
j_gene: TRBJ1-4
d_gene: -
abundance: many
CDR3aa: CASSYWMNEKLFF
CDR3nt: TGTGCCAGCAGTTACTGGATGAATGAAAAACTGTTTTTT

v_gene: TRBV10-3
j_gene: TRBJ2-1
d_gene: -
abundance: many
CDR3aa: CAISEDNYNEQFF
CDR3nt: TGTGCCATCAGTGAGGACAACTACAATGAGCAGTTCTTC

v_gene: TRBV3-1
j_gene: TRBJ2-5
d_gene: -
abundance: many
CDR3aa: CASSVGEETQYF
CDR3nt: TGTGCCAGCAGTGTAGGGGAAGAGACCCAGTACTTC

v_gene: TRBV20-1
j_gene: TRBJ2-5
d_gene: TRBD1
abundance: many
CDR3aa: CSAVPIIRTGGQETQYF
CDR3nt: TGCAGTGCTGTTCCCATTATCAGGACAGGGGGGCAAGAGACCCAGTACTTC

v_gene: TRBV20-1
j_gene: TRBJ1-2
d_gene: -
abundance: many
CDR3aa: CSARDLERSRNYGYTF
CDR3nt: TGCAGTGCTAGAGATCTCGAGCGTTCTCGTAACTATGGCTACACCTTC

v_gene: TRBV10-3
j_gene: TRBJ2-2
d_gene: TRBD2
abundance: -
CDR3aa: CAISESSGRVTGELFF
CDR3nt: TGTGCCATCAGTGAATCTAGCGGGAGGGTCACCGGGGAGCTGTTTTTT